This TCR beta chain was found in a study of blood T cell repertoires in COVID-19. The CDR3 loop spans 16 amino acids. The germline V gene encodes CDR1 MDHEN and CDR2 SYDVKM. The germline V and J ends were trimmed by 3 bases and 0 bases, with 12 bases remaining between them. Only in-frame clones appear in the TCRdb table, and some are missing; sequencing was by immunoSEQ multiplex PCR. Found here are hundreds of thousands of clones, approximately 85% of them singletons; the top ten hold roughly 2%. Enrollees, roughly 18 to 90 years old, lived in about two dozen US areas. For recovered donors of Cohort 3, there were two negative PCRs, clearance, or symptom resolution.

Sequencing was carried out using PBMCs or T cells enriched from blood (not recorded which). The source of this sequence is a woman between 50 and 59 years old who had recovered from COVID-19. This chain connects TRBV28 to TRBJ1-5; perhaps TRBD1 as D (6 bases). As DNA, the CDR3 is TGTGCCAGCAGTTTTGGGACATACTTTAGCAATCAGCCCCAGCATTTT. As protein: CASSFGTYFSNQPQHF.